Shown below are 20 T cell receptor beta chains from a single sample sequenced in a study of shared clonotypes between healthy human individuals. The assay was immunoSEQ multiplex PCR, and TCRdb's table has in-frame clones only and misses some. The profile covers about 380,000 clones, with around 96% appearing a single time and less than 0.35% taken by the ten largest. Source material: memory CD8+ T cells sorted from blood. Subset defined: CD45RO+ cells pooled with CCR7-negative TemRA cells. These TCRs come from a man aged 25 to 40 in good health.

The chain is built from TRBV30 and TRBJ2-5; D may match TRBD1 or TRBD2 (5 bases each). This CDR3 has 13 amino acids. Trimming left V 1 base short and J 4 bases short, with 10 bases between. Germline loops: CDR1 GTSNPN, CDR2 SVGIG (reference sequence). CDR3 coding DNA: TGTGCCTGGAGTGGAGGGGAGCGAGAGACCCAGTACTTC. Translating gives CAWSGGERETQYF.

This chain links TRBV7-9 with TRBJ2-1; the match to TRBD2 covers 11 bases. Germline trimming cut 3 bases from V and 10 bases from J; bases unmatched to any gene: 5. Germline V CDR1 and CDR2: SEHNR, FQNEAQ (reference sequence). The CDR3 consists of 14 residues. The CDR3 nucleotides are TGTGCCAGCAGCTTTAGCGGGAGGGCACGGGAGCAGTTCTTC. Protein sequence: CASSFSGRAREQFF.

The chain couples TRBV11-3 to TRBJ2-1, with unresolved D. The germline CDR1 and CDR2 sequences are SGHNT and YENEEA. V lost 2 bases and J 6 bases, leaving 17 bases between the germline ends. This CDR3 comprises 16 residues. The CDR3 coding sequence is TGTGCCAGCAGCTTAAGGGTCGGGCAAGCTCGCAATGAGCAGTTCTTC. It encodes CASSLRVGQARNEQFF.

The chain combines TRBV5-1 with TRBJ2-1, with 9 bases lining up with TRBD2. The CDR3 length is 15 residues. The V segment lost 4 bases and the J segment 0 bases; nucleotides outside the gene matches: 2. From germline, CDR1 is SGHRS and CDR2 YFSETQ. Written as DNA, the CDR3 is TGCGCCAGCAGCGCGACTAGCGGCTCCTACAATGAGCAGTTCTTC. It encodes CASSATSGSYNEQFF.

The chain uses TRBV30 and TRBJ1-5; D call uncertain. The CDR3 is 13 amino acids. Trimming stripped 0 bases from V and 3 bases from J, with 6 bases between. Germline V CDR1 and CDR2: GTSNPN, SVGIG (reference sequence). The CDR3: CAWSVSFNQPQHF. The CDR3 DNA reads as TGTGCCTGGAGTGTTAGCTTCAATCAGCCCCAGCATTTT. Filled out from reference TRBV30 and TRBJ1-5, the complete variable domain reads SQTIHQWPATLVQPVGSPLSLECTVEGTSNPNLYWYRQAAGRGLQLLFYSVGIGQISSEVPQNLSASRPQDRQFILSSKKLLLSDSGFYLCAWSVSFNQPQHFGDGTRLSIL.

The chain couples TRBV7-9 to TRBJ2-4, with TRBD2 matching over 14 bases. J lost 8 bases, V lost 5 bases, and 5 bases had no gene match. This CDR3 contains 15 residues. Germline lookup yields CDR1 SEHNR and CDR2 FQNEAQ (reference sequence). CDR3 nucleotide sequence: TGTGCCAGCAGCCCCCGACTAGCGGGAGGGCACATTCAGTACTTC. This translates into CASSPRLAGGHIQYF.

The chain joins TRBV12-5 to TRBJ1-1, with D unresolved. Trimming removed 3 bases at V and 3 bases at J, with 17 bases between. From germline, CDR1 is LGHNT and CDR2 FRNRAP. The CDR3 runs 16 residues. This chain's CDR3 is CASGFISPPLDTEAFF. In nucleotides, the CDR3 is TGTGCTAGTGGTTTCATCTCACCGCCACTGGACACTGAAGCTTTCTTT.

Notes on this clone: Other DNA sequences within the sample encode an identical CDR3. This chain connects TRBV9 to TRBJ1-3, with D possibly being TRBD1 (5 bases). Trimming stripped 0 bases from V and 4 bases from J, with 5 bases between. CDR3 length: 13 amino acids. Germline loops: CDR1 SGDLS, CDR2 YYNGEE. The DNA of the CDR3 is TGTGCCAGCAGCGTAGCAGGGGGAAACACCATATATTTT. Its translation is CASSVAGGNTIYF.

The rearrangement joins TRBV5-1 to TRBJ2-3; D is perhaps TRBD1 or TRBD2 (5 bases each). Trimming took 0 bases from V and 0 from J, leaving 17 bases between them. From germline, CDR1 is SGHRS and CDR2 YFSETQ. The CDR3 extends over 18 amino acids. CDR3 protein: CASSLVGPRDHSTDTQYF. Here the CDR3 DNA reads TGCGCCAGCAGCTTGGTTGGACCGAGGGACCATAGCACAGATACGCAGTATTTT.

The CDR3 here is CALYQETQYF. The CDR3 bases are TGTGCCTTATATCAGGAGACCCAGTACTTC. The J gene is TRBJ2-5, the V gene TRBV2; no clear D. In germline, CDR1 is SNHLY, CDR2 FYNNEI. V lost 11 bases, J lost 5 bases, and 9 bases lay in between. The CDR3 contains 10 residues.

The chain carries TRBV2 and TRBJ2-1; tentatively, D is TRBD2 (5 bases). The V and J ends lost 3 bases and 9 bases respectively, with 12 bases between them. The CDR3 covers 13 residues. CDR1 SNHLY and CDR2 FYNNEI come from the germline V gene. Here the CDR3 reads CASSETGEGEQFF. The CDR3 DNA reads as TGTGCCAGCAGTGAGACTGGAGAGGGTGAGCAGTTCTTC. The full variable domain, with the rest looked up from reference TRBV2 and TRBJ2-1, is EPEVTQTPSHQVTQMGQEVILRCVPISNHLYFYWYRQILGQKVEFLVSFYNNEISEKSEIFDDQFSVERPDGSNFTLKIRSTKLEDSAMYFCASSETGEGEQFFGPGTRLTVL.

J is TRBJ2-2 and V is TRBV5-8; D gene ambiguous. Trimming pared 2 bases from V and 4 bases from J, leaving 6 bases between. The CDR3 consists of 13 residues. CDR1 and CDR2 (germline): SGHTS, YDEGEE. CDR3 DNA: TGTGCCAGCAGCTTCAGAAGCACCGGGGAGCTGTTTTTT. Amino acid sequence: CASSFRSTGELFF. Full variable domain (missing parts from reference TRBV5-8 and TRBJ2-2): EAGVTQSPTHLIKTRGQQATLRCSPISGHTSVYWYQQALGLGLQFLLWYDEGEERNRGNFPPRFSGRQFPNYSSELNVNALELEDSALYLCASSFRSTGELFFGEGSRLTVL.

This chain's CDR3 is CASSIFGTSGTQETQYF. The CDR3 coding sequence is TGTGCCAGTAGTATATTTGGGACTAGCGGGACCCAAGAGACCCAGTACTTC. The chain uses TRBV19 and TRBJ2-5; 13 positions agree with TRBD2. Unmatched junction bases numbered 4, after V lost 2 bases and J lost 1 base. CDR1 is LNHDA, CDR2 SQIVND, per germline (reference sequence). The CDR3 consists of 17 residues.

The CDR3 reads CASSPIAGTGAYGYTF. CDR3 DNA sequence: TGTGCCAGCTCACCGATAGCCGGGACAGGTGCCTATGGCTACACCTTC. The chain is built from TRBV18 and TRBJ1-2, with TRBD1 identical over 8 bases. V dropped 3 bases and J dropped 4; count of bases not matched to a gene: 10. Germline CDR1 and CDR2: KGHSH and LQKENI. CDR3 size: 16 residues. The whole variable domain, remainder taken from reference TRBV18 and TRBJ1-2, is NAGVMQNPRHLVRRRGQEARLRCSPMKGHSHVYWYRQLPEEGLKFMVYLQKENIIDESGMPKERFSAEFPKEGPSILRIQQVVRGDSAAYFCASSPIAGTGAYGYTFGSGTRLTVV.

V and J are TRBV5-4 and TRBJ2-5, with D tentatively TRBD2 (7 bases). The germline V gene encodes CDR1 SGHNT and CDR2 YYREEE (reference sequence). The CDR3 runs 16 residues. With 0 bases removed from V and 4 bases from J, the gap between germline ends came to 16 bases. CDR3 region: CASSLVIGGGPETQYF. CDR3 DNA sequence: TGTGCCAGCAGCTTGGTTATTGGCGGGGGCCCAGAGACCCAGTACTTC. Filled out from reference TRBV5-4 and TRBJ2-5, the complete variable domain reads ETGVTQSPTHLIKTRGQQVTLRCSSQSGHNTVSWYQQALGQGPQFIFQYYREEENGRGNFPPRFSGLQFPNYSSELNVNALELDDSALYLCASSLVIGGGPETQYFGPGTRLLVL.

The chain is built from TRBV19 and TRBJ2-7, with 13 bases that match TRBD2. Germline V gives CDR1 LNHDA, CDR2 SQIVND (reference sequence). The CDR3 is 15 residues long. Germline trimming cut 5 bases from V and 3 bases from J; bases unmatched to any gene: 4. CDR3 amino acids: CASSVWTSGSYEQYF. DNA of the CDR3: TGTGCCAGTAGTGTTTGGACTAGCGGGAGCTACGAGCAGTACTTC.

This CDR3 is CASSQELGWDNEQFF. CDR3 nucleotides: TGTGCCAGCAGCCAAGAGCTGGGCTGGGACAATGAGCAGTTCTTC. This chain connects TRBV14 to TRBJ2-1; D remains ambiguous. There are 15 residues in the CDR3. V lost 0 bases and J 5 bases, leaving 11 bases between the germline ends. CDR1 is SGHDN and CDR2 is FVKESK in the germline V gene.

V and J are TRBV9 and TRBJ2-3, with TRBD2 matching 13 bases. Germline V CDR1 and CDR2: SGDLS, YYNGEE. The CDR3 is 17 residues long. The ends lost 4 bases at V and 5 bases at J; junction bases unmatched: 10. Here the CDR3 DNA reads TGTGCCAGCAGCCCAAGGACTAGCGGGAGATTCGGAGATACGCAGTATTTT. Its protein product is CASSPRTSGRFGDTQYF. The full variable domain, in which reference TRBV9 and TRBJ2-3 provide the parts outside the CDR3, is DSGVTQTPKHLITATGQRVTLRCSPRSGDLSVYWYQQSLDQGLQFLIQYYNGEERAKGNILERFSAQQFPDLHSELNLSSLELGDSALYFCASSPRTSGRFGDTQYFGPGTRLTVL.

The count of this clone is one. The chain combines TRBV2 with TRBJ1-1, with D perhaps TRBD1 (5 bases). Germline assignment: CDR1 SNHLY and CDR2 FYNNEI. The CDR3 contains 13 residues. Trimming took 5 bases from V and 0 from J, leaving 7 bases between them. CDR3 nucleotide sequence: TGTGCCAGCAGTTGGGGCGTGAACACTGAAGCTTTCTTT. Translating gives CASSWGVNTEAFF.

The V call is TRBV30, the J call TRBJ1-1; TRBD1 is a possible D gene (5 bases). The CDR3 covers 12 residues. The germline gives CDR1 GTSNPN, CDR2 SVGIG (reference sequence). Trimming shortened V by 5 bases and J by 5 bases, and 12 bases separated the two germline ends. Here the CDR3 DNA reads TGTGCCTGGGGTGGGACGGTGACTGAAGCTTTCTTT. It codes for CAWGGTVTEAFF.